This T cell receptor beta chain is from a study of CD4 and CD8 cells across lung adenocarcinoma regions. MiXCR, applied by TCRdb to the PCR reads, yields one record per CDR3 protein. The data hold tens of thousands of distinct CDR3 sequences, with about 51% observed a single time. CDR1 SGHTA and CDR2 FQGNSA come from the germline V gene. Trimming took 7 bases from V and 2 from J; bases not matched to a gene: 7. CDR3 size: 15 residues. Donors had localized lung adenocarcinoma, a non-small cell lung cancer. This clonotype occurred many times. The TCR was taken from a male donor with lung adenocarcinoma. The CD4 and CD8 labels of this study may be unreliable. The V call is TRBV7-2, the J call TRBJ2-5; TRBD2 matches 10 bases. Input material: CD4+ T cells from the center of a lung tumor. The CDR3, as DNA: TGTGCCAGCACCAAGGGTAGCGGGAGGCAAGAGACCCAGTACTTC. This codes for CASTKGSGRQETQYF.